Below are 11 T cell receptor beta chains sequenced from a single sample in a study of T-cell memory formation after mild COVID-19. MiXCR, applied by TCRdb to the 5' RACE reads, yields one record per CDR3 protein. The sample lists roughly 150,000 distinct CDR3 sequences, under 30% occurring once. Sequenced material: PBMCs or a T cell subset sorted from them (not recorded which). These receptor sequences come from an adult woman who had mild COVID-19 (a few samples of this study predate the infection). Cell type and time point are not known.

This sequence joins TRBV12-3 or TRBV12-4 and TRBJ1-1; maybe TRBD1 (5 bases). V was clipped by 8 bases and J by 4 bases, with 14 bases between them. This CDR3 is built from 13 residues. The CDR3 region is CASVKGLSTEAFF. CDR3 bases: TGTGCCAGCGTTAAGGGGCTAAGCACTGAAGCTTTCTTT.

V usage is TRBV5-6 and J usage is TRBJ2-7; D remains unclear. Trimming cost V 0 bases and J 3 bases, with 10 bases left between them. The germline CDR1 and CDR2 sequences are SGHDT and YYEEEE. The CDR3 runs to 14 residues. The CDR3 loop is CASSLGLGGYEQYF. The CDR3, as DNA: TGTGCCAGCAGCTTGGGGCTGGGTGGCTACGAGCAGTACTTC.

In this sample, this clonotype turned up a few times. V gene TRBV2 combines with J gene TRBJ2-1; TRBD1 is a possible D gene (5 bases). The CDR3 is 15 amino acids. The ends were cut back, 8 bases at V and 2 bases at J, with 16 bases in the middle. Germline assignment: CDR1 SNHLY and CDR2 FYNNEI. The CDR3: CASRQGAGTYNEQFF. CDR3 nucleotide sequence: TGTGCCAGCCGTCAGGGCGCAGGTACCTACAATGAGCAGTTCTTC.

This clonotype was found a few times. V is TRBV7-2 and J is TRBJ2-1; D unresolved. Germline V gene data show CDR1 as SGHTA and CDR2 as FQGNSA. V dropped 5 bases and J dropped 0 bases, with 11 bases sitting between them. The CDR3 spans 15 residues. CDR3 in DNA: TGTGCCAGCAGCCAACTCACAAGCTCCTACAATGAGCAGTTCTTC. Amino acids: CASSQLTSSYNEQFF.

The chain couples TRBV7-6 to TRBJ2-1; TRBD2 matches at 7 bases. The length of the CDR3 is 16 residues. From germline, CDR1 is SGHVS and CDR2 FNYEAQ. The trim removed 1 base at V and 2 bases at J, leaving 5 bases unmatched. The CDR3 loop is CASSLEEGGPYNEQFF. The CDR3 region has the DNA TGTGCCAGCAGCTTAGAGGAGGGAGGGCCCTACAATGAGCAGTTCTTC.

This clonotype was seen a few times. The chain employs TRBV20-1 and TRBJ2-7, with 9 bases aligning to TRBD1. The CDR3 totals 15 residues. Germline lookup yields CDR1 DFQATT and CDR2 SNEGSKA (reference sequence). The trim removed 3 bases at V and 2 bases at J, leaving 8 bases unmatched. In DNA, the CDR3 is TGCAGTGCTAGGGACAGGGGAAAAGGCACCTACGAGCAGTACTTC. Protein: CSARDRGKGTYEQYF.

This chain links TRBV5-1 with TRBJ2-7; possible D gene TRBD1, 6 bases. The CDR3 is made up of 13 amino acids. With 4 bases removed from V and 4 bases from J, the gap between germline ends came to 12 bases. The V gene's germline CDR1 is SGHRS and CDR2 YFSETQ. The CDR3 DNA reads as TGCGCCAGCAGCCTAGCACAGGGTTACGAGCAGTACTTC. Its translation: CASSLAQGYEQYF.

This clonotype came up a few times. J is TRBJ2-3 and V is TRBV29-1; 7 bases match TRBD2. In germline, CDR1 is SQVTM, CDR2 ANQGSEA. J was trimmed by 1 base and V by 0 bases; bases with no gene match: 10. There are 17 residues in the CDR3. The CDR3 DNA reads TGCAGCGTTGAAGAGACGGGAAATGCGGGGGGCACAGATACGCAGTATTTT. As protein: CSVEETGNAGGTDTQYF.

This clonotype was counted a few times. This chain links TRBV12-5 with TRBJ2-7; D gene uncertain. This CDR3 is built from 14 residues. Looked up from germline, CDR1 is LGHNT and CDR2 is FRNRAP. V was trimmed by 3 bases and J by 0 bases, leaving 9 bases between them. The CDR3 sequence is CASGFSSVSYEQYF. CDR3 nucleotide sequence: TGTGCTAGTGGTTTTAGCAGTGTCTCCTACGAGCAGTACTTC.

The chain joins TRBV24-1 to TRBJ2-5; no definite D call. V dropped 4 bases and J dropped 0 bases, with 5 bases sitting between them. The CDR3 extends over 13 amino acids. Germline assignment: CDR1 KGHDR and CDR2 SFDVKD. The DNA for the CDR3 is TGTGCCACCAGTGAAACTTACCAAGAGACCCAGTACTTC. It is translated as CATSETYQETQYF.

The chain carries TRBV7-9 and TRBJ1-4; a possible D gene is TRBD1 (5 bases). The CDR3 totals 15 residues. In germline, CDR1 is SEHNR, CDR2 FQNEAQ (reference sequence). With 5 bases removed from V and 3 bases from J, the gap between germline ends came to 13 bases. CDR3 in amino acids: CASSDTRESNEKLFF. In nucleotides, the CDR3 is TGTGCCAGCAGCGACACCAGGGAATCTAATGAAAAACTGTTTTTT.